The next 10 T cell receptor beta chains were all read from a single sample in a study of OX40 agonist ivuxolimab in advanced cancers. Produced via immunoSEQ multiplex PCR; TCRdb's table is partial and in-frame only. The sample lists about 130,000 clones, about 92% occurring once. This specimen consisted of CD4+ or CD8+ T cells sorted from blood, obtained in a trial of the OX40 agonist ivuxolimab. These receptors all stem from an adult with an advanced solid tumor such as melanoma, head and neck, liver or kidney cancer.

J is TRBJ1-2 and V is TRBV7-9, with unresolved D. CDR1 and CDR2 (germline): SEHNR, FQNEAQ (reference sequence). The CDR3 has 15 amino acids. Trimming left V 5 bases short and J 5 bases short, with 18 bases between. CDR3 region: CASSVIEKGGYGYTF. The CDR3, as DNA: TGTGCCAGCAGCGTAATCGAAAAGGGAGGGTATGGCTACACCTTC.

DNA of the CDR3: TGCGCCAGCACAAGGGACGGAGACAGCAATCAGCCCCAGCATTTT. Its translation: CASTRDGDSNQPQHF. The chain carries TRBV5-1 and TRBJ1-5, with D possibly matching TRBD1 (5 bases). Trimming took off 6 bases at V and 1 base at J, with 14 bases between the two ends. Germline CDR1 SGHRS, CDR2 YFSETQ. This CDR3 spans 15 amino acids.

V and J are TRBV9 and TRBJ2-3; tentative D call: TRBD1 (6 bases). The CDR3 is 17 residues long. V shed 1 base and J shed 0 bases, with 15 bases lying between them. Germline CDR1 SGDLS, CDR2 YYNGEE. CDR3 DNA: TGTGCCAGCAGCGTACGGACAGTTCCCTCTAGCACAGATACGCAGTATTTT. Translated: CASSVRTVPSSTDTQYF.

V and J are TRBV12-5 and TRBJ2-4, with a possible D match to TRBD1 (6 bases). Germline-derived CDR1 and CDR2 are LGHNT and FRNRAP. V was pared by 1 base and J by 0 bases, with 16 bases between. CDR3 length equals 18 residues. The CDR3 coding sequence is TGTGCTAGTGGTTTGGGAGGGCGGACAGTTCTAGCCAAAAACATTCAGTACTTC. Translating gives CASGLGGRTVLAKNIQYF.

The rearrangement links TRBV28 to TRBJ2-7; D gene uncertain. The CDR3 runs to 13 residues. Germline V gene sequence: CDR1 MDHEN, CDR2 SYDVKM. V dropped 8 bases and J dropped 0 bases, with 11 bases sitting between them. The CDR3 protein is CASRTGISYEQYF. CDR3 coding DNA: TGTGCCAGCCGGACGGGTATCTCCTACGAGCAGTACTTC.

The chain carries TRBV7-9 and TRBJ1-1, with D unresolved. Germline assignment: CDR1 SEHNR and CDR2 FQNEAQ (reference sequence). The CDR3 sequence is 13 residues long. V lost 3 bases and J lost 1, with 6 bases in between. CDR3: CASSFSGNTEAFF. CDR3 nucleotide sequence: TGTGCCAGCAGCTTTTCCGGGAACACTGAAGCTTTCTTT.

The J gene is TRBJ1-2, the V gene TRBV27; TRBD1 matches 10 bases. The V segment lost 8 bases and the J segment 7 bases; nucleotides outside the gene matches: 7. The germline gives CDR1 MNHEY, CDR2 SMNVEV (reference sequence). The CDR3 runs 13 residues. The CDR3 DNA is TGTGCCAGCCGCCCGGACAGGGGGTTTGGCTACACCTTC. This translates into CASRPDRGFGYTF.

The chain carries TRBV2 and TRBJ1-3, with no clear D. V was pared by 6 bases and J by 0 bases, with 12 bases between. CDR3 size: 15 residues. Germline CDR1 SNHLY, CDR2 FYNNEI. This chain's CDR3 is CASRRDPTSGNTIYF. As DNA, the CDR3 is TGTGCCAGCAGGAGGGATCCTACCTCTGGAAACACCATATATTTT.

In the case of this clone: Other DNA sequences in the sample encode the same CDR3. The chain is built from TRBV28 and TRBJ2-3; no firm D call. This CDR3 has 15 amino acids. Trimming took off 2 bases at V and 2 bases at J, with 11 bases between the two ends. Germline V lookup: CDR1 MDHEN, CDR2 SYDVKM. The CDR3 nucleotides read TGTGCCAGCAGTTTACCCTCGGGCCTCACAGATACGCAGTATTTT. It specifies CASSLPSGLTDTQYF. The full variable domain, rest sourced from reference TRBV28 and TRBJ2-3, is DVKVTQSSRYLVKRTGEKVFLECVQDMDHENMFWYRQDPGLGLRLIYFSYDVKMKEKGDIPEGYSVSREKKERFSLILESASTNQTSMYLCASSLPSGLTDTQYFGPGTRLTVL.

This chain links TRBV28 with TRBJ2-2; D gene uncertain. Trimming pared 8 bases from V and 7 bases from J, leaving 14 bases between. The V gene's germline CDR1 is MDHEN and CDR2 SYDVKM. This CDR3 is built from 13 residues. The CDR3 DNA reads TGTGCCAGCCAAGTTGGAAACGACGGGGAGCTGTTTTTT. Translated: CASQVGNDGELFF.